The 3 T cell receptor beta chains listed next were all sequenced from one sample in a study of cytomegalovirus exposure and HLA in healthy donors. Vbeta (60) and Jbeta (13) primers were used in the PCR. Some clones are missing from TCRdb's copy, which holds only in-frame ones; the method was immunoSEQ multiplex PCR. The sample lists around 83,000 clones; 78% were seen once. The sequencing sample was made of PBMCs. All receptors derive from a male donor in good health and CMV-seropositive.

This clone occurred a few times. The CDR3: CASSFSNQPQHF. The CDR3 DNA follows: TGTGCCAGCAGCTTTAGCAATCAGCCCCAGCATTTT. The rearrangement links TRBV27 to TRBJ1-5; no clear D gene. Trimming removed 6 bases from V and 0 bases from J, with 3 bases in between. CDR3 length equals 12 residues. The V gene's germline CDR1 is MNHEY and CDR2 SMNVEV (reference sequence).

This chain joins TRBV27 and TRBJ2-7; TRBD2 matches 12 bases. The CDR3 consists of 14 residues. V was pared by 4 bases and J by 9 bases, with 7 bases of the junction left unmatched. Germline values: CDR1 MNHEY, CDR2 SMNVEV (reference sequence). The CDR3 bases are TGTGCCAGCAGTTCTCAGACTAGCGGGAGCGGGCAGTACTTC. This encodes CASSSQTSGSGQYF.

The CDR3 loop is CASVERLAKNIQYF. The CDR3 nucleotides are TGTGCCAGCGTAGAGCGGCTAGCCAAAAACATTCAGTACTTC. This chain connects TRBV6-7 to TRBJ2-4; the D gene is possibly TRBD2 (5 bases). TRBV6-7 is filed as an ORF, its function uncertain. The CDR3 spans 14 residues. The germline V and J ends were trimmed by 8 bases and 0 bases, with 11 bases remaining between them.